The text below deals with one T cell receptor beta chain. Original processing methods: Reference gene primers were amplified, and this amplification served to estimate nucleated cell counts. Data came from immunoSEQ multiplex PCR; TCRdb stores just in-frame clones and leaves some out. D and trimming come from the DNA, and the V and J calls and clone size come from that table. The sample has under 50,000 clones, roughly 85% seen once. The sample belongs to a study of blood T cell repertoires in COVID-19. Study background: COVID-19 samples from acute and convalescent phases originated in the United States, Italy and Spain. PBMCs, B-cell-depleted T cells, or T cells provided the cDNA or gDNA that made up the material.

The J segment lost 5 bases and the V segment lost 9 bases, leaving 5 bases of the junction unmatched. The CDR3 sequence is 13 residues long. Per the germline V gene, CDR1 is SNHLY and CDR2 is FYNNEI. The receptor was derived from a woman in her 70s with acute or convalescent COVID-19. V usage is TRBV2 and J usage is TRBJ2-4; 9 bases fit TRBD1. What was sequenced was peripheral blood. This CDR3 reads CASHRGHENIQYF. The CDR3 region has the DNA TGTGCCAGTCACAGGGGGCACGAAAACATTCAGTACTTC.